This entry lists 13 T cell receptor beta chains sequenced from one sample in a study of blood T cell repertoires in COVID-19. Some clones are missing from TCRdb's copy, which holds only in-frame ones; the method was immunoSEQ multiplex PCR. The sample has approximately 200,000 clones, roughly 84% seen once. The sequencing sample was made of peripheral blood. The origin of the receptors is a person aged 70 to 80 with COVID-19, enrolled during active disease.

The chain joins TRBV7-9 to TRBJ2-1; a weak D match, TRBD2 (6 bases). Deletions cut 0 bases from V and 10 bases from J, with 7 bases between. The CDR3 is 12 amino acids. Germline CDR1 reads SEHNR; CDR2 reads FQNEAQ (reference sequence). Here the CDR3 DNA reads TGTGCCAGCAGCTTAGCGGGACTGGAGCAGTTCTTC. Residues: CASSLAGLEQFF.

CDR3 in amino acids: CASSPSDTRQKLFF. CDR3 nucleotide sequence: TGTGCCAGCTCACCATCGGACACACGACAAAAACTGTTTTTT. The genes are TRBV18 and TRBJ1-4; weak D call: TRBD1 (5 bases). This CDR3 has 14 residues. The germline V gene has CDR1 KGHSH and CDR2 LQKENI. Trimming left V 2 bases short and J 9 bases short, with 13 bases between.

The CDR3 DNA is TGTGCCAGCGTCACACTAGGAATCCCTGGAAACACCATATATTTT. Translating gives CASVTLGIPGNTIYF. The genes are TRBV28 and TRBJ1-3; D unresolved. This CDR3 comprises 15 residues. Germline V CDR1 and CDR2: MDHEN, SYDVKM. V lost 8 bases and J 2 bases, leaving 16 bases between the germline ends.

The genes are TRBV6-5 and TRBJ2-2, with 7 bases fitting TRBD2. Trimming took 6 bases from V and 5 from J; bases not matched to a gene: 9. Germline CDR1 MNHEY, CDR2 SVGAGI. The CDR3 has 15 amino acids. CDR3 region: CASSSLRGWTGELFF. CDR3 DNA sequence: TGTGCCAGCAGCTCCCTGCGGGGGTGGACCGGGGAGCTGTTTTTT.

The chain combines TRBV6-5 with TRBJ2-5; 7 bases are shared with TRBD1. V lost 6 bases and J lost 4; bases outside the gene matches: 11. Germline V gives CDR1 MNHEY, CDR2 SVGAGI. This CDR3 contains 15 residues. The CDR3: CASRPGQPRGETQYF. The CDR3 DNA reads as TGTGCCAGCAGGCCGGGACAGCCCCGAGGAGAGACCCAGTACTTC.

Note on this clone: The limits of the CDR3 on the DNA are not certain, so only TCRdb's listed CDR3 is given. J is TRBJ2-7 and V is TRBV21-1; the table's D gene call, TRBD1, was not cross checked with the DNA. TRBV21-1 is classified as a pseudogene. The CDR3 spans 18 amino acids, including both terminal residues. The CDR3 sequence is CASSKTGAFAFGAYEQYF.

This chain connects TRBV7-9 to TRBJ1-1, with D uncertain. The CDR3 has 17 amino acids. V was trimmed by 4 bases and J by 6 bases, leaving 24 bases between them. The germline CDR1 and CDR2 sequences are SEHNR and FQNEAQ (reference sequence). DNA of the CDR3: TGTGCCAGCAGCTCGCAGTCGGGTCCGGGGATGGGCGCTGAAGCTTTCTTT. It yields the protein CASSSQSGPGMGAEAFF.

V is TRBV13 and J is TRBJ2-7, with D tentatively TRBD2 (6 bases). CDR3 length: 13 amino acids. Germline V gene data show CDR1 as PRHDT and CDR2 as FYEKMQ (reference sequence). V was pared by 5 bases and J by 3 bases, with 11 bases between. This CDR3 reads CASSAGRNYEQYF. The CDR3 coding sequence is TGTGCCAGCAGCGCCGGGAGAAACTACGAGCAGTACTTC.

The chain uses TRBV21-1 and TRBJ1-2; the DNA was not used to check the table's D call, TRBD1. TRBV21-1 has pseudogene status. This CDR3 contains 16 residues. CDR3 bases: TGTGCCAGCAGCAAAACCAGGGGTTCGGGGATCCATGGCTACACCTTC. Translating it yields CASSKTRGSGIHGYTF.

The V call is TRBV7-9, the J call TRBJ1-1; D perhaps matches TRBD1 (5 bases). Deletions cut 5 bases from V and 0 bases from J, with 10 bases between. The CDR3 loop spans 14 amino acids. Germline V lookup: CDR1 SEHNR, CDR2 FQNEAQ (reference sequence). The CDR3 DNA sequence: TGTGCCAGCAGCCGCACGGGGGTGAACACTGAAGCTTTCTTT. Protein product: CASSRTGVNTEAFF.

The chain recombines TRBV4-3 with TRBJ1-2, with D possibly TRBD1 on 6 matching bases. Germline V gene data show CDR1 as LGHNA and CDR2 as YSLEER. The CDR3 is 15 amino acids. Trimming left V 3 bases short and J 4 bases short, with 15 bases between. The CDR3 spells CASSQQTGTTYGYTF. In DNA form, the CDR3 reads TGCGCCAGCAGCCAGCAGACAGGAACAACCTATGGCTACACCTTC.

This clone occurred once. V gene TRBV4-3 combines with J gene TRBJ2-3; 12 nucleotides line up with TRBD2. The CDR3 is made up of 16 amino acids. V was clipped by 3 bases and J by 0 bases; unmatched bases: 1. The V gene's germline CDR1 is LGHNA and CDR2 YSLEER. CDR3 residues: CASSHTSGGSTDTQYF. The DNA for the CDR3 is TGCGCCAGCAGCCATACTAGCGGGGGGAGCACAGATACGCAGTATTTT.

The rearrangement joins TRBV13 to TRBJ1-1, with TRBD1 identical over 7 bases. The germline CDR1 and CDR2 sequences are PRHDT and FYEKMQ (reference sequence). The CDR3 covers 14 residues. The J segment lost 1 base and the V segment lost 4 bases, leaving 3 bases of the junction unmatched. CDR3 residues: CASSSHRGNTEAFF. The CDR3 coding sequence is TGTGCCAGCAGCTCCCACAGGGGGAACACTGAAGCTTTCTTT.